The clone carrying this T cell receptor (beta chain) showed up many times. Its antigen is not identified. This specimen belongs to a study of T cell repertoires in cytomegalovirus infection. For the study at large: Both CMV infection and a matching HLA type were indicated by public TCR beta signatures.

TCRdb processed the reads anew with MiXCR; each CDR3 protein has one entry. This sample has more than 250,000 distinct CDR3 sequences, with about 25% found just once. Here the sequenced sample was cultured PBMCs, taken from culture after CMV antigen stimulation. The sequence derives from a human donor in good health (CMV status not recorded). Some clones in this sample may be carry-over from other donors' samples.

The CDR3 nucleotides are TGTGCCAGCAGCACCAGGGTGCAGCAGCCCCAGCATTTT. This codes for CASSTRVQQPQHF. The V gene is TRBV7-2, the J gene TRBJ1-5; D may be TRBD1 (5 bases). The V end was cut by 5 bases, the J end by 7 bases, with 12 bases between. The length of the CDR3 is 13 residues. CDR1 is SGHTA and CDR2 is FQGNSA in the germline V gene.